This TCR beta chain is drawn from a study of shared clonotypes between healthy human individuals (dated by TCRdb to about 2020). Regarding the complete study: A couple of women and a few men aged 18 to 49 years were included in the cohort. Per donor, three plates each were used for CD4 naive and CD4 memory, two for CD8 naive, and one for CD8 memory. To estimate repertoire size and how much clonotype sharing occurs between individuals, the study deeply sequenced the blood TCR repertoires of roughly 5 healthy adults. Libraries were prepared and TCR repertoires were sequenced by different laboratories using diverse techniques, in order to increase sequencing depth and limit assay-specific biases. Between about 0.8 and 9 billion PBMCs per donor were obtained by leukapheresis. The study at large found these results: Larger estimated clonotype richness was generally found for naive subsets than for memory subsets. The small number of donors limited the genetic and exposure-history diversity represented. Clonotypes shared by all four sorted-subset donors showed higher generation probabilities than non-shared clonotypes. Even with the large sequencing depth, rarefaction of the sorted-subset datasets indicated that sequencing was incomplete. Sampling was restricted to blood, and TCR repertoires in tissue are likely to differ from TCR repertoires in blood. When a handful of donors were compared, the shared fraction of clonotypes was about 5% for naive CD4, around 3.6% for naive CD8, about 2.5% for memory CD4, and approximately 0.4% for memory CD8. Based on pairwise subsampling, the degree of clonotype sharing among donors was expected to be affected by sequencing depth.

Using the deep immunoSEQ assay, TCR CDR3 regions were amplified from genomic DNA by multiplex PCR. Extracted genomic DNA from each cell subset was distributed evenly across all wells of several immunoSEQ 96-well plates, and each plate was treated as a replicate. Each replicate PCR for sorted subsets received about 180 ng genomic DNA, equal to roughly 33,000 T cell genomes. Purified libraries were measured with a Qubit 3.0 fluorometer, size-checked on a Bioanalyzer 2100, and measured again with the KAPA Library Quantification kit. Every immunoSEQ 96-well plate was sequenced on a separate single-read 150-cycle Illumina NextSeq 550 flow cell. Per the original workflow: The immunoSEQ output contained only junctional sequences without quality scores, so filtering could not match that applied to full-length reads. To assign V/J genes and CDR3, sequences were annotated against IMGT germline references using PyIR, a Python wrapper for IgBLAST v1.9. Any read was removed if the V/J assignment was weak (E-value above 1e-6), the CDR3 was missing, or the read contained stop codons, out-of-frame junctions, or ambiguous translated residues. A V3J clonotype was defined by an identical inferred V gene, J gene, and CDR3 amino acid sequence. The percentage overlap between two repertoires was calculated by dividing the number of shared unique clonotypes by the size of the smaller repertoire. Richness of each repertoire was evaluated using RTK rarefaction, the Chao1 estimator, and Recon v2.1 estimates of unobserved clonotypes. Generation probabilities for all TCRbeta clonotypes obtained by the gDNA method from a handful of donors were computed using OLGA. The table comes from immuneACCESS by way of TCRdb, which keeps in-frame sequences with V and J called. Part of the clones is missing from these tables; in studies checked, under half for an unresolved V gene and the rest for unknown reasons. V, J and clone size are taken as reported in that table, and D and trimming were inferred from the DNA itself. Across this sample there are more than 2 million clones, with 95% seen only once. The ten top clones hold about 0.13% of the sample.

Notes on this clone: Its recognized antigen is unknown. Base quality data are lacking; no much larger clone is found one base away.

Donors were healthy HIV-negative adults with no recently reported acute infections or vaccinations. Every donor was a Caucasian adult living in Nashville, Tennessee, USA. CD4+ T cells were enriched by magnetic negative selection; naive cells were then positively selected on CD45RA, and the negative fraction formed the memory subset. After blood collection by leukapheresis, PBMCs were isolated using Ficoll-Histopaque density gradient centrifugation and then cryopreserved in the vapor phase of liquid nitrogen. Analytical flow cytometry was used to check the purity and quantity of every magnetically sorted T cell population. Genomic DNA was isolated from each sorted fraction and quantified by UV absorbance on a Nanodrop 2000c. The junction carries 8 bases between V and J, which are trimmed by 1 base and 1 base respectively. CDR1 and CDR2 (MDHEN, SYDVKM) derive from the germline V gene. The CDR3 runs 16 amino acids, cysteine and phenylalanine included. The only DNA kept is the CDR3, 48 bases in frame from the first base.

This TCR came from a man aged 18 to 29 in good health. Sequences were obtained from naive CD4+ T cells sorted from blood. According to the study, the label for this sample's cell subset or site signals: CD45RA+ positively selected. The rearrangement combines TRBV28 with TRBJ1-6, and perhaps TRBD1 as D gene, on 6 matching bases. Here the CDR3 is given as CASSLYRASYNSPLHF. The nucleotide sequence reads as follows: TGTGCCAGCAGTTTATACAGGGCATCCTATAATTCACCCCTCCACTTT.